This T cell receptor beta chain was obtained from a study of CD8+ T cells in alopecia areata. Study-level background: At a dose of 5 to 10 mg twice daily, oral tofacitinib was given to treated patients. Findings and caveats of the study: Sequencing of scalp tissue also captures the resident alphabeta T cells of normal skin.

This clone was counted a few times. Its antigen is undetermined. The sample has other DNA sequences that encode this CDR3 too. cDNA prepared by RNA extraction and subsequent reverse transcription served as the template for sequencing. TCRdb's copy holds only in-frame clones and misses some; the assay was immunoSEQ multiplex PCR. The sample contains about 150,000 clones, about 50% of which appear only once. PBMCs, the starting material, were the source of sorted CD4+ and CD8+ T cells. The CDR3 length is 12 residues. The V gene's germline CDR1 is MNHEY and CDR2 SMNVEV (reference sequence). Trimming left V 6 bases short and J 9 bases short, with 12 bases between.

The V call is TRBV27, the J call TRBJ2-1; D remains ambiguous. The TCR comes from a human donor with alopecia areata. Sequencing used CD8+ T cells sorted from blood, obtained at week 0. The CDR3 reads CASSLSGVEQFF. In DNA, the CDR3 is TGTGCCAGCAGCCTTTCGGGTGTTGAGCAGTTCTTC.